A selection of T cell receptor beta chains follows, all from one sample in a study of CD8 T cells in Susac syndrome. TCRdb re-analysed the immunoSEQ multiplex PCR reads in MiXCR, keeping a single row per CDR3 protein. The sample carries 75,000 to 95,000 distinct CDR3 sequences, 90% to 95% recorded once. Sequenced sample: CD8+ T cells from PBMCs. The receptors come from a human donor with multiple sclerosis. Both conserved end residues are part of each CDR3. The order of the fields is clone size, D gene, J gene, V gene, CDR3 protein, CDR3 DNA. The D gene is left open where the match is weak. Some rows have no size entry. The others give once, few or many, or a class for an expanded clone.

clone_size: -
d_call: -
j_call: TRBJ2-7
v_call: TRBV6-5
cdr3_aa: CASSYSGREGLREQYF
cdr3_nt: TGTGCCAGCAGTTACTCGGGCAGGGAAGGCCTACGTGAGCAGTACTTC

clone_size: -
d_call: TRBD1
j_call: TRBJ1-1
v_call: TRBV7-8
cdr3_aa: CASSPYRGFAEAFF
cdr3_nt: TGTGCCAGCAGCCCCTACAGGGGGTTTGCGGAAGCTTTCTTT

clone_size: -
d_call: TRBD2
j_call: TRBJ2-7
v_call: TRBV6-4
cdr3_aa: CSGGLIDEQYF
cdr3_nt: TGTAGCGGGGGGTTGATCGACGAGCAGTACTTC

clone_size: -
d_call: -
j_call: TRBJ2-7
v_call: TRBV2
cdr3_aa: CASSGQGGYEQYF
cdr3_nt: TGTGCCAGCAGTGGACAGGGAGGGTACGAGCAGTACTTC

clone_size: -
d_call: -
j_call: TRBJ1-2
v_call: TRBV28
cdr3_aa: CASSLLQGEANYGYTF
cdr3_nt: TGTGCCAGCAGTTTGCTACAGGGAGAGGCTAACTATGGCTACACCTTC

clone_size: -
d_call: -
j_call: TRBJ1-2
v_call: TRBV21-1
cdr3_aa: CASSFRKGGTNYGYTF
cdr3_nt: TGTGCCAGCAGCTTTCGCAAGGGGGGGACCAACTATGGCTACACCTTC

clone_size: -
d_call: -
j_call: TRBJ1-1
v_call: TRBV19
cdr3_aa: CASRLQGITEAFF
cdr3_nt: TGTGCCAGTAGGCTACAGGGAATCACTGAAGCTTTCTTT

clone_size: -
d_call: -
j_call: TRBJ2-5
v_call: TRBV6-5
cdr3_aa: CASSYGAIGLLGETQYF
cdr3_nt: TGTGCCAGCAGTTACGGCGCTATTGGACTCCTAGGGGAGACCCAGTACTTC

clone_size: -
d_call: TRBD1
j_call: TRBJ2-5
v_call: TRBV12-3/TRBV12-4
cdr3_aa: CASSADRGYETQYF
cdr3_nt: TGTGCCAGCAGTGCAGACAGGGGGTATGAGACCCAGTACTTC

clone_size: -
d_call: -
j_call: TRBJ2-2
v_call: TRBV3-1
cdr3_aa: CASSQDNLPGQHTGELFF
cdr3_nt: TGTGCCAGCAGCCAAGATAACTTGCCCGGACAGCACACCGGGGAGCTGTTTTTT

clone_size: -
d_call: -
j_call: TRBJ1-5
v_call: TRBV19
cdr3_aa: CASSIPERNSNQPQHF
cdr3_nt: TGTGCCAGTAGTATTCCAGAGAGAAATAGCAATCAGCCCCAGCATTTT

clone_size: -
d_call: TRBD2
j_call: TRBJ2-7
v_call: TRBV27
cdr3_aa: CASSLSLSGRAYEQYF
cdr3_nt: TGTGCCAGCAGTTTATCCCTTAGCGGGAGGGCGTACGAGCAGTACTTC

clone_size: -
d_call: -
j_call: TRBJ2-3
v_call: TRBV7-3
cdr3_aa: CASSSTGGDTQYF
cdr3_nt: TGTGCCAGCAGCTCGACCGGGGGAGATACGCAGTATTTT

clone_size: -
d_call: -
j_call: TRBJ2-7
v_call: TRBV14
cdr3_aa: CASSQDGGSSYEQYF
cdr3_nt: TGTGCCAGCAGCCAAGATGGTGGGAGTTCCTACGAGCAGTACTTC

clone_size: once
d_call: -
j_call: TRBJ2-7
v_call: TRBV7-8
cdr3_aa: CATMAASSYEQYF
cdr3_nt: TGTGCCACCATGGCCGCCTCCTCCTACGAGCAGTACTTC

clone_size: -
d_call: TRBD2
j_call: TRBJ2-2
v_call: TRBV12-3/TRBV12-4
cdr3_aa: CASSHNPGLAVTGELFF
cdr3_nt: TGTGCCAGCAGTCATAACCCGGGACTAGCCGTCACCGGGGAGCTGTTTTTT

clone_size: -
d_call: -
j_call: TRBJ2-7
v_call: TRBV5-6
cdr3_aa: CASSLMGPNFYEQYF
cdr3_nt: TGTGCCAGCAGCCTAATGGGCCCTAATTTTTACGAGCAGTACTTC

clone_size: -
d_call: -
j_call: TRBJ1-1
v_call: TRBV11-1
cdr3_aa: CASSLAGGTEAFF
cdr3_nt: TGTGCCAGCAGCTTAGCAGGGGGAACTGAAGCTTTCTTT

clone_size: once
d_call: -
j_call: TRBJ2-1
v_call: TRBV27
cdr3_aa: CASTPPLANPHNEQFF
cdr3_nt: TGTGCCAGCACCCCCCCCCTGGCGAACCCTCACAATGAGCAGTTCTTC